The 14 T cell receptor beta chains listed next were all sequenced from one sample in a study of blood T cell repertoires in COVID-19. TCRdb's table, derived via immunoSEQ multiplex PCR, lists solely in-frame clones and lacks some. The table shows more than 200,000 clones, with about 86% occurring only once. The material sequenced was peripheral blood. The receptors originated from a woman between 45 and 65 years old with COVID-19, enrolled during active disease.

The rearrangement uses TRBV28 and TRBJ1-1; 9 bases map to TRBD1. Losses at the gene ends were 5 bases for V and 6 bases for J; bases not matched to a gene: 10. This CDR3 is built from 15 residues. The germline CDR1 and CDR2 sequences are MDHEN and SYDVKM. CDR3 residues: CASSALTGGMAEAFF. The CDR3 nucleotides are TGTGCCAGCAGTGCGCTCACAGGGGGCATGGCTGAAGCTTTCTTT.

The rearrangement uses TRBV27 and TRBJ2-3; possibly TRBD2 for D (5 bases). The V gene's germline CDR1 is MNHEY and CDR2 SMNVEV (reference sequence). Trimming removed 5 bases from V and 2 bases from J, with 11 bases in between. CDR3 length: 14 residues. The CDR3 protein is CASSPGLTTDTQYF. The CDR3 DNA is TGTGCCAGCAGTCCTGGACTCACCACAGATACGCAGTATTTT.

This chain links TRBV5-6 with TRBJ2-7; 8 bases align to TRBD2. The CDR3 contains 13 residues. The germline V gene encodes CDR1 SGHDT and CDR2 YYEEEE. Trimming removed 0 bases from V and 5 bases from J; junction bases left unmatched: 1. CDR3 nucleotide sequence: TGTGCCAGCAGCTTGGGCGGGAGGAACGAGCAGTACTTC. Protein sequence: CASSLGGRNEQYF.

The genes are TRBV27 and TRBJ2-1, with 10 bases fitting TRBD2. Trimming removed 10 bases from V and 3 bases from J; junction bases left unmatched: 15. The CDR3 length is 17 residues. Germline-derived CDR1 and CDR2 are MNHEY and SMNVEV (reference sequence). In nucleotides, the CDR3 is TGTGCCACCGGTCTCGAGCGGGGGGGTCCACTCTACAATGAGCAGTTCTTC. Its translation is CATGLERGGPLYNEQFF.

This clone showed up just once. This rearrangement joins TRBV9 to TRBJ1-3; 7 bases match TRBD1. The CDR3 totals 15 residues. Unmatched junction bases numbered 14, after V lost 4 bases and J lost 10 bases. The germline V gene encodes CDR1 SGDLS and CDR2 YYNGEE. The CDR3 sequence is CASSPGAGGTMTIYF. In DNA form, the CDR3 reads TGTGCCAGCAGCCCCGGGGCAGGGGGTACTATGACCATATATTTT. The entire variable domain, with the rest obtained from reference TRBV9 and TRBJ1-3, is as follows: DSGVTQTPKHLITATGQRVTLRCSPRSGDLSVYWYQQSLDQGLQFLIQYYNGEERAKGNILERFSAQQFPDLHSELNLSSLELGDSALYFCASSPGAGGTMTIYFGEGSWLTVV.

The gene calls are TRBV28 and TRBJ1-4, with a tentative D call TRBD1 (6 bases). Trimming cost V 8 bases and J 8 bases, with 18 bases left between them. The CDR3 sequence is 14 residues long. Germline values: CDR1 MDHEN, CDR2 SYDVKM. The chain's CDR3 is CASRAPTGGEKLFF. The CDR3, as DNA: TGTGCCAGCCGAGCCCCGACAGGCGGCGAAAAACTGTTTTTT.

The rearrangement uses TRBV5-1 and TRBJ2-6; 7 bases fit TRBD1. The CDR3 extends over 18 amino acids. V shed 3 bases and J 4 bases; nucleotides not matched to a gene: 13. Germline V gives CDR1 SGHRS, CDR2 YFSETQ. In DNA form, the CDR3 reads TGCGCCAGCAGCTCCCGACAGGGACGGCGTTTAGGGGCCAACGTCCTGACTTTC. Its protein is CASSSRQGRRLGANVLTF.

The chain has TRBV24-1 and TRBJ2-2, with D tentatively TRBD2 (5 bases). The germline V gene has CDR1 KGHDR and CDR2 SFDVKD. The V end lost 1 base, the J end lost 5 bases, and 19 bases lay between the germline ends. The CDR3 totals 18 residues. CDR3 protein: CATSDLSAGGGWTGELFF. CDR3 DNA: TGTGCCACCAGTGATTTATCGGCGGGTGGCGGATGGACCGGGGAGCTGTTTTTT.

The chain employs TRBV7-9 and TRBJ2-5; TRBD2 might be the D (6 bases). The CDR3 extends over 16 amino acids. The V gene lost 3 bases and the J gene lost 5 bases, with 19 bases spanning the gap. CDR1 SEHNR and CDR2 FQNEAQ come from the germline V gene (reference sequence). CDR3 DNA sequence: TGTGCCAGCAGCTTTTTTCGTTTCCGGGGGATGGAGACCCAGTACTTC. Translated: CASSFFRFRGMETQYF.

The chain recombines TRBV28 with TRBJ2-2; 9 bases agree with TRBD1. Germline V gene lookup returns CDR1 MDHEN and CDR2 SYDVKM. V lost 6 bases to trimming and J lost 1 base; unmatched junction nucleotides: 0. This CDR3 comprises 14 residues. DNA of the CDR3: TGTGCCAGCAGGGACAGGGGGAACACCGGGGAGCTGTTTTTT. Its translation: CASRDRGNTGELFF.

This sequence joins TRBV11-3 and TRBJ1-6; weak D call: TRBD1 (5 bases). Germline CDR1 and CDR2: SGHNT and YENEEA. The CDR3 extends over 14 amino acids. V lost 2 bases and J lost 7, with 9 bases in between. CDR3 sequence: CASSLQGGNSPLHF. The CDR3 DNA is TGTGCCAGCAGCTTACAGGGTGGAAATTCACCCCTCCACTTT.

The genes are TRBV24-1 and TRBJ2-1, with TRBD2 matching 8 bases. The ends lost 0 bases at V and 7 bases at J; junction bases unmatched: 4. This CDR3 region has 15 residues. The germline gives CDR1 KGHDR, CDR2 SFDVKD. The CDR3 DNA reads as TGTGCCACCAGTGATTTGGGGACTAGGAGGAATGAGCAGTTCTTC. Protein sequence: CATSDLGTRRNEQFF.

The CDR3 DNA follows: TGTGCCAGCAGTTTGACAGGGAAGGACGAGCAGTACGTC. It codes for CASSLTGKDEQYV. The gene calls are TRBV6-5 and TRBJ2-7, with TRBD1 matching 7 bases. Germline V gene lookup returns CDR1 MNHEY and CDR2 SVGAGI. The V segment lost 4 bases and the J segment 5 bases; nucleotides outside the gene matches: 5. This CDR3 comprises 13 residues.

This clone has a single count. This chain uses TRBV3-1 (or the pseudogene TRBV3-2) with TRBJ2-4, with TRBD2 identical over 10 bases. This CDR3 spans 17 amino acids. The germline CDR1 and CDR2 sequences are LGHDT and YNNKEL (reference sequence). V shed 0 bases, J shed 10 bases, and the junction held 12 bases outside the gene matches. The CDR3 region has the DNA TGTGCCAGCAGCCAAGAATTGGGTGAGCGGGGGGGCGAGATTCAGTACTTC. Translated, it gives CASSQELGERGGEIQYF.